This T cell receptor (beta chain) was sequenced in a study of T cell clonality in common variable immunodeficiency. The ends were cut back, 5 bases at V and 3 bases at J, with 8 bases in the middle. Germline V gene sequence: CDR1 SNHLY, CDR2 FYNNEI. The CDR3 sequence is 12 residues long. Donors gave about 5 to 8 ml heparinized peripheral whole blood. Assay: immunoSEQ multiplex PCR; the TCRdb copy retains only in-frame clones and omits some. The sample gives about 52,000 clones, none seen only once, and the top ten clones hold roughly 3.4%. This clone has only a few counts. The read is 3 residues too short to cover the CDR3 end, so that end is filled in from the germline J gene.

The receptor was isolated from a person aged 18 to 69 in good health. Source material: peripheral blood mononuclear cells. The V gene is TRBV2, the J gene TRBJ2-7; D perhaps matches TRBD1 (6 bases). This CDR3 is CASSTQGYEQYF. CDR3 DNA (partial): TGTGCCAGCAGTACACAGGGCTACGAG. The whole variable domain, filled in from reference TRBV2 and TRBJ2-7, reads EPEVTQTPSHQVTQMGQEVILRCVPISNHLYFYWYRQILGQKVEFLVSFYNNEISEKSEIFDDQFSVERPDGSNFTLKIRSTKLEDSAMYFCASSTQGYEQYFGPGTRLTVT.